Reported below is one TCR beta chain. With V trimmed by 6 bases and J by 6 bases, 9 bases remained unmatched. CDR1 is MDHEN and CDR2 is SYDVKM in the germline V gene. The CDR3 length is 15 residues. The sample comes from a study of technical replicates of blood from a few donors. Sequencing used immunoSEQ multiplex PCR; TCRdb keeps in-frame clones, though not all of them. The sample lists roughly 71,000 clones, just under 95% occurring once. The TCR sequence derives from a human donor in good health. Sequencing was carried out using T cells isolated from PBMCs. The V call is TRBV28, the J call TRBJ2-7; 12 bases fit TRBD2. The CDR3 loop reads CASSPRLAGGREQYF. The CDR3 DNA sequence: TGTGCCAGCAGCCCACGGCTAGCGGGAGGGCGCGAGCAGTACTTC.